Below, one T cell receptor beta chain is given with its context. The sample originates from a study of cytomegalovirus exposure and HLA in healthy donors. Produced via immunoSEQ multiplex PCR; TCRdb's table is partial and in-frame only. The data contain over 60,000 clones, 96% of them seen just once; the ten biggest clones take up 2.4%. Germline CDR1 is SGDLS and CDR2 is YYNGEE. The CDR3 has 13 residues. V lost 5 bases and J lost 3, with 9 bases in between. The material sequenced was PBMCs. The chain couples TRBV9 to TRBJ1-5; D remains ambiguous. This TCR derives from a young man in good health and CMV-seronegative. As DNA, the CDR3 is TGTGCCAGCAGTAGGACTGCCAATCAGCCCCAGCATTTT. Translating it yields CASSRTANQPQHF. The variable domain in full, with the rest retrieved from reference TRBV9 and TRBJ1-5, is DSGVTQTPKHLITATGQRVTLRCSPRSGDLSVYWYQQSLDQGLQFLIQYYNGEERAKGNILERFSAQQFPDLHSELNLSSLELGDSALYFCASSRTANQPQHFGDGTRLSIL.